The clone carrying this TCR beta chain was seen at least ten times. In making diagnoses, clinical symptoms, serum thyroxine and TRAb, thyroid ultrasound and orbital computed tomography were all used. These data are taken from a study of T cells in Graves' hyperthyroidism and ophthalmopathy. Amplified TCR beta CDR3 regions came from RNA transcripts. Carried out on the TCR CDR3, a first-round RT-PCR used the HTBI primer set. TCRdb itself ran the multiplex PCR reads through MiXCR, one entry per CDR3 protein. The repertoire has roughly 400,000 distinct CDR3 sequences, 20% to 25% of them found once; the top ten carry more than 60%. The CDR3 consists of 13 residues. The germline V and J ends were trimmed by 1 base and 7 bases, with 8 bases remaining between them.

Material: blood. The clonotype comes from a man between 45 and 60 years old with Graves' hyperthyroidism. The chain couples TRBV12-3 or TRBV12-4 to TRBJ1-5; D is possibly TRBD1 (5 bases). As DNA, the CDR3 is TGTGCCAGCAGTTTAGGGGGCGGGCAGCCCCAGCATTTT. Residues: CASSLGGGQPQHF.